These T cell receptor beta chains were read from a single sample in a study of cytomegalovirus exposure and HLA in healthy donors. TCRdb's copy holds only in-frame clones and misses some; the assay was immunoSEQ multiplex PCR. The sample carries tens of thousands of clones, about 85% recorded once. Sequencing input: PBMCs. Receptors were obtained from a woman aged 40 to 50 in good health and CMV-seropositive. The CDR3 runs from the conserved cysteine through the conserved F or W. A D gene is named only where the DNA matches it firmly. Clone size appears in some rows only: once, few, many, or a class for an expanded clone.

j_call: TRBJ2-7; d_call: -; v_call: TRBV5-4; clone_size: -; cdr3_aa: CASSPGTLTYEQYF; cdr3_nt: TGTGCCAGCAGTCCCGGGACACTGACTTACGAGCAGTACTTC
j_call: TRBJ1-5; d_call: TRBD1; v_call: TRBV28; clone_size: once; cdr3_aa: CASSPRTGGINQPQHF; cdr3_nt: TGTGCCAGCAGTCCTCGGACAGGGGGAATCAATCAGCCCCAGCATTTT
j_call: TRBJ2-3; d_call: TRBD2; v_call: TRBV15; clone_size: -; cdr3_aa: CATSMSPPTVTSPQYF; cdr3_nt: TGTGCCACCAGCATGTCTCCACCCACCGTGACTAGCCCGCAGTATTTT
j_call: TRBJ2-7; d_call: TRBD1; v_call: TRBV19; clone_size: -; cdr3_aa: CASSRDRGYYEQYF; cdr3_nt: TGTGCCAGTAGCCGGGACAGGGGATACTACGAGCAGTACTTC
j_call: TRBJ2-5; d_call: -; v_call: TRBV15; clone_size: -; cdr3_aa: CATSRDLAGEETQYF; cdr3_nt: TGTGCCACCAGCAGAGATCTCGCAGGGGAAGAGACCCAGTACTTC
j_call: TRBJ2-5; d_call: TRBD2; v_call: TRBV28; clone_size: -; cdr3_aa: CASSWTSGGGRETQYF; cdr3_nt: TGTGCCAGCAGTTGGACTAGCGGGGGGGGGAGAGAGACCCAGTACTTC
j_call: TRBJ2-3; d_call: -; v_call: TRBV4-1; clone_size: -; cdr3_aa: CASSQVLRRIGSKQYF; cdr3_nt: TGCGCCAGCAGCCAGGTTTTGCGGAGGATTGGTAGTAAGCAGTATTTT
j_call: TRBJ1-5; d_call: -; v_call: TRBV6-6; clone_size: -; cdr3_aa: CASSYRQGNQPQHF; cdr3_nt: TGTGCCAGCAGTTACCGGCAGGGTAATCAGCCCCAGCATTTT
j_call: TRBJ2-1; d_call: -; v_call: TRBV5-1; clone_size: -; cdr3_aa: CASSLAIARNEQFF; cdr3_nt: TGCGCCAGCAGCTTGGCCATAGCCCGCAATGAGCAGTTCTTC
j_call: TRBJ2-3; d_call: -; v_call: TRBV7-9; clone_size: -; cdr3_aa: CASSYSVGTDTQYF; cdr3_nt: TGTGCCAGCAGCTATAGCGTTGGCACAGATACGCAGTATTTT
j_call: TRBJ1-4; d_call: -; v_call: TRBV11-2; clone_size: few; cdr3_aa: CATGGDGEKLFF; cdr3_nt: TGTGCCACCGGAGGGGATGGGGAAAAACTGTTTTTT
j_call: TRBJ1-5; d_call: TRBD1; v_call: TRBV2; clone_size: -; cdr3_aa: CASRPGTGGNQPQHF; cdr3_nt: TGTGCCAGCAGACCCGGGACAGGGGGAAATCAGCCCCAGCATTTT
j_call: TRBJ2-3; d_call: TRBD2; v_call: TRBV6-6; clone_size: -; cdr3_aa: CASSYSGEGSDTQYF; cdr3_nt: TGTGCCAGCAGTTACTCGGGGGAGGGGTCAGATACGCAGTATTTT
j_call: TRBJ2-3; d_call: -; v_call: TRBV18; clone_size: -; cdr3_aa: CASSPPSTDTQYF; cdr3_nt: TGTGCCAGCTCACCCCCTAGCACAGATACGCAGTATTTT
j_call: TRBJ2-5; d_call: TRBD2; v_call: TRBV7-9; clone_size: -; cdr3_aa: CASSQQRDLETQYF; cdr3_nt: TGTGCCAGCAGCCAACAGCGGGATCTGGAGACCCAGTACTTC
j_call: TRBJ1-3; d_call: -; v_call: TRBV7-9; clone_size: -; cdr3_aa: CASSLNAGVGNTIYF; cdr3_nt: TGTGCCAGCAGCTTAAATGCAGGGGTAGGAAACACCATATATTTT
j_call: TRBJ1-4; d_call: -; v_call: TRBV6-1; clone_size: -; cdr3_aa: CASIGVGGRDLFF; cdr3_nt: TGTGCCAGCATTGGCGTCGGGGGTAGGGATCTGTTTTTT
j_call: TRBJ2-3; d_call: TRBD2; v_call: TRBV4-1; clone_size: -; cdr3_aa: CASTVEPAGYADTQYF; cdr3_nt: TGCGCCAGCACCGTGGAGCCAGCGGGGTACGCAGATACGCAGTATTTT
j_call: TRBJ1-1; d_call: TRBD1; v_call: TRBV7-9; clone_size: few; cdr3_aa: CASSLGQGTEAFF; cdr3_nt: TGTGCCAGCAGCTTAGGACAGGGGACTGAAGCTTTCTTT
j_call: TRBJ2-2; d_call: -; v_call: TRBV7-3; clone_size: -; cdr3_aa: CASSFISTGELFF; cdr3_nt: TGTGCCAGCAGCTTTATATCCACCGGGGAGCTGTTTTTT
j_call: TRBJ2-5; d_call: TRBD1; v_call: TRBV30; clone_size: -; cdr3_aa: CAWSRTGGIETQYF; cdr3_nt: TGTGCCTGGAGTCGGACAGGGGGTATTGAGACCCAGTACTTC
j_call: TRBJ1-5; d_call: -; v_call: TRBV2; clone_size: -; cdr3_aa: CASSTGVPHQPQHF; cdr3_nt: TGTGCCAGCAGTACAGGCGTTCCCCATCAGCCCCAGCATTTT
j_call: TRBJ1-6; d_call: TRBD1; v_call: TRBV5-4; clone_size: -; cdr3_aa: CASSLTGGAYNSPLHF; cdr3_nt: TGTGCCAGCAGCCTCACAGGGGGGGCCTATAATTCACCCCTCCACTTT
j_call: TRBJ1-6; d_call: TRBD1; v_call: TRBV5-4; clone_size: -; cdr3_aa: CASSLAGTANSPLHF; cdr3_nt: TGTGCCAGCAGCTTGGCTGGGACAGCTAATTCACCCCTCCACTTT
j_call: TRBJ1-5; d_call: -; v_call: TRBV19; clone_size: -; cdr3_aa: CASNEGQPNQPQHF; cdr3_nt: TGTGCCAGTAACGAAGGACAGCCGAATCAGCCCCAGCATTTT
j_call: TRBJ2-7; d_call: TRBD2; v_call: TRBV25-1; clone_size: -; cdr3_aa: CASSAGWTSGTHEQYF; cdr3_nt: TGTGCCAGCAGTGCCGGCTGGACTAGCGGGACCCACGAGCAGTACTTC
j_call: TRBJ1-5; d_call: -; v_call: TRBV27; clone_size: -; cdr3_aa: CASSLTQSNQPQHF; cdr3_nt: TGTGCCAGCAGTTTGACACAGAGCAATCAGCCCCAGCATTTT
j_call: TRBJ2-3; d_call: -; v_call: TRBV5-1; clone_size: -; cdr3_aa: CASSFSPAQDTQYF; cdr3_nt: TGCGCCAGCAGCTTTAGTCCTGCACAGGATACGCAGTATTTT
j_call: TRBJ1-1; d_call: -; v_call: TRBV5-1; clone_size: -; cdr3_aa: CASSFNTENTEAFF; cdr3_nt: TGCGCCAGCAGCTTTAACACAGAGAACACTGAAGCTTTCTTT
j_call: TRBJ1-1; d_call: -; v_call: TRBV19; clone_size: -; cdr3_aa: CASGFEAFF; cdr3_nt: TGTGCCAGCGGGTTTGAAGCTTTCTTT
j_call: TRBJ2-1; d_call: -; v_call: TRBV13; clone_size: -; cdr3_aa: CASSVIYNEQFF; cdr3_nt: TGTGCCAGCAGCGTAATCTACAATGAGCAGTTCTTC
j_call: TRBJ2-5; d_call: -; v_call: TRBV6-1; clone_size: -; cdr3_aa: CATAQAPSGETQYF; cdr3_nt: TGTGCCACAGCTCAGGCTCCCAGTGGAGAGACCCAGTACTTC
j_call: TRBJ1-6; d_call: -; v_call: TRBV28; clone_size: -; cdr3_aa: CASWGGALSPLHF; cdr3_nt: TGTGCCAGCTGGGGGGGGGCCCTTTCACCCCTCCACTTT
j_call: TRBJ1-6; d_call: -; v_call: TRBV7-2; clone_size: -; cdr3_aa: CASSFDSPLHF; cdr3_nt: TGTGCCAGCAGCTTCGATTCACCCCTCCACTTT
j_call: TRBJ2-7; d_call: -; v_call: TRBV6-8; clone_size: -; cdr3_aa: CAKNPPPGPSEQYF; cdr3_nt: TGTGCCAAAAACCCCCCCCCAGGTCCGTCGGAGCAGTACTTC
j_call: TRBJ2-7; d_call: TRBD1; v_call: TRBV27; clone_size: -; cdr3_aa: CASSLVGQGSWEQYF; cdr3_nt: TGTGCCAGCAGTTTAGTGGGACAGGGATCGTGGGAGCAGTACTTC
j_call: TRBJ1-1; d_call: -; v_call: TRBV29-1; clone_size: -; cdr3_aa: CSVRRTEAFF; cdr3_nt: TGCAGCGTAAGGAGAACTGAAGCTTTCTTT
j_call: TRBJ1-1; d_call: -; v_call: TRBV19; clone_size: -; cdr3_aa: CASSIDPRDTEAFF; cdr3_nt: TGTGCCAGTAGTATAGACCCACGGGACACTGAAGCTTTCTTT
j_call: TRBJ2-7; d_call: -; v_call: TRBV20-1; clone_size: -; cdr3_aa: CSAGQNYEQYF; cdr3_nt: TGCAGTGCAGGACAGAACTACGAGCAGTACTTC
j_call: TRBJ2-5; d_call: -; v_call: TRBV21-1; clone_size: -; cdr3_aa: CASTCGGETQYF; cdr3_nt: TGTGCCAGCACCTGTGGGGGGGAGACCCAGTACTTC